The 23 T cell receptor beta chains below come from one sample, sequenced in a study of a mutant IDH1 vaccine in newly diagnosed glioma. This sample's time point: week 35, safety follow-up. What each vaccine dose contained was 300 ug of mutant IDH1 20-mer peptide, accompanied by topical imiquimod. Here immunoSEQ multiplex PCR was the method, and the copy in TCRdb shows in-frame clones only, minus some. The sample contains 30,000 to 40,000 clones, around 84% of which appear only once. The antigens for these receptors are not known. This specimen consisted of PBMCs, obtained from a glioma patient whose treatment included an IDH1 peptide vaccine. The receptors here all came from a woman under 30 with glioma.

This rearrangement joins TRBV25-1 to TRBJ2-3; the D gene is possibly TRBD2 (5 bases). With 0 bases removed from V and 0 bases from J, the gap between germline ends came to 7 bases. CDR1 and CDR2 from the germline V gene are MGHDK and SYGVNS. The CDR3 loop spans 15 amino acids. CDR3 loop: CASSEYEGSTDTQYF. Here the CDR3 DNA reads TGTGCCAGCAGTGAATATGAGGGAAGCACAGATACGCAGTATTTT.

The chain links TRBV6-1 to TRBJ1-1; possibly TRBD1 for D (5 bases). The CDR3 length is 14 residues. Germline-derived CDR1 and CDR2 are MNHNS and SASEGT. Deletions cut 4 bases from V and 3 bases from J, with 12 bases between. The CDR3 DNA is TGTGCCAGCAGTGGAGTCGGGGGGTACACTGAAGCTTTCTTT. The encoded protein is CASSGVGGYTEAFF.

The chain links TRBV5-4 to TRBJ1-6; a weak D match, TRBD1 (5 bases). The CDR3 contains 15 residues. Germline values: CDR1 SGHNT, CDR2 YYREEE (reference sequence). Trimming left V 0 bases short and J 9 bases short, with 13 bases between. CDR3 in DNA: TGTGCCAGCAGCTTGGTTGGGGGATCGGGTTCACCCCTCCACTTT. Its translation is CASSLVGGSGSPLHF.

By sample fraction, this clone is medium-sized. J is TRBJ1-2 and V is TRBV5-1, with D unresolved. Germline CDR1 reads SGHRS; CDR2 reads YFSETQ. The CDR3 has 15 amino acids. The V gene lost 0 bases and the J gene lost 8 bases, with 17 bases spanning the gap. The CDR3 is CASSLALGRRAGYTF. Written as DNA, the CDR3 is TGCGCCAGCAGCTTGGCCCTTGGGAGGAGAGCCGGCTACACCTTC.

The genes are TRBV28 and TRBJ2-1; 15 bases are a match to TRBD2. With 4 bases clipped from V and 2 bases from J, the junction kept 6 bases outside the gene matches. From germline, CDR1 is MDHEN and CDR2 SYDVKM. CDR3 length: 18 residues. CDR3 amino acids: CASSSTGTSGRPYNEQFF. DNA for the CDR3: TGTGCCAGCAGTTCCACCGGGACTAGCGGGAGGCCCTACAATGAGCAGTTCTTC.

The chain uses TRBV14 and TRBJ2-6, with D hard to call. V dropped 4 bases and J dropped 0 bases, with 10 bases sitting between them. CDR1 SGHDN and CDR2 FVKESK come from the germline V gene. This CDR3 comprises 16 residues. The CDR3 protein is CASSRLKSSGANVLTF. The CDR3 region has the DNA TGTGCCAGCAGCCGACTCAAGAGCTCTGGGGCCAACGTCCTGACTTTC. The whole variable domain, remainder taken from reference TRBV14 and TRBJ2-6, is EAGVTQFPSHSVIEKGQTVTLRCDPISGHDNLYWYRRVMGKEIKFLLHFVKESKQDESGMPNNRFLAERTGGTYSTLKVQPAELEDSGVYFCASSRLKSSGANVLTFGAGSRLTVL.

The chain employs TRBV27 and TRBJ1-1; 7 bases align to TRBD1. Germline V gene lookup returns CDR1 MNHEY and CDR2 SMNVEV (reference sequence). The CDR3 runs 14 residues. V dropped 5 bases and J dropped 1; count of bases not matched to a gene: 4. The chain's CDR3 is CASSPGQPNTEAFF. CDR3 DNA sequence: TGTGCCAGCAGTCCGGGACAGCCGAACACTGAAGCTTTCTTT.

CDR3 region: CASSLDHTYEQYF. In nucleotides, the CDR3 is TGTGCCAGCAGCTTAGATCATACGTACGAGCAGTACTTC. V usage is TRBV7-2 and J usage is TRBJ2-7, with D uncertain. CDR1 is SGHTA and CDR2 is FQGNSA in the germline V gene. Trimming took off 1 base at V and 4 bases at J, with 8 bases between the two ends. The CDR3 totals 13 residues.

This chain links TRBV27 with TRBJ2-3; 14 bases are shared with TRBD2. Germline lookup yields CDR1 MNHEY and CDR2 SMNVEV (reference sequence). V dropped 3 bases and J dropped 0; count of bases not matched to a gene: 14. This CDR3 is 21 amino acids long. DNA of the CDR3: TGTGCCAGCAGTTTTGGGGACGGCGCCGGGACTAGCGGGGGAAGCACAGATACGCAGTATTTT. Translation gives CASSFGDGAGTSGGSTDTQYF.

The chain employs TRBV19 and TRBJ1-2; D gene ambiguous. Trimming left V 3 bases short and J 6 bases short, with 23 bases between. The CDR3 is 17 residues long. CDR1 is LNHDA and CDR2 is SQIVND in the germline V gene (reference sequence). CDR3 nucleotide sequence: TGTGCCAGTAGTATCCGAACGGTCCCAAAACCTCTTGATGGCTACACCTTC. Its protein is CASSIRTVPKPLDGYTF.

V gene TRBV19 combines with J gene TRBJ1-1, with D maybe TRBD1 (5 bases). Germline CDR1 is LNHDA and CDR2 is SQIVND (reference sequence). The CDR3 totals 13 residues. Trimming took off 3 bases at V and 5 bases at J, with 10 bases between the two ends. The CDR3 nucleotides are TGTGCCAGTAGTATGACAGTAAGGACTGAAGCTTTCTTT. Its protein is CASSMTVRTEAFF.

This sequence joins TRBV19 and TRBJ1-4; D may be TRBD1 (5 bases). Per germline, CDR1 LNHDA and CDR2 SQIVND (reference sequence). Trimming cost V 5 bases and J 5 bases, with 12 bases left between them. This CDR3 is built from 14 residues. The CDR3 loop is CASSSGLLNEKLFF. CDR3 DNA sequence: TGTGCCAGTAGTTCGGGACTTCTAAATGAAAAACTGTTTTTT. Supplemented by reference TRBV19 and TRBJ1-4, the full variable domain reads DGGITQSPKYLFRKEGQNVTLSCEQNLNHDAMYWYRQDPGQGLRLIYYSQIVNDFQKGDIAEGYSVSREKKESFPLTVTSAQKNPTAFYLCASSSGLLNEKLFFGSGTQLSVL.

V is TRBV29-1 and J is TRBJ2-7; 8 bases match TRBD2. The germline CDR1 and CDR2 sequences are SQVTM and ANQGSEA. The CDR3 consists of 13 residues. With 6 bases clipped from V and 3 bases from J, the junction kept 7 bases outside the gene matches. The CDR3 spells CSVSPGLVYEQYF. CDR3 sequence (DNA): TGCAGCGTCTCCCCGGGACTAGTCTACGAGCAGTACTTC.

This clone was counted once. J is TRBJ2-6 and V is TRBV10-3, with a possible D match to TRBD1 (5 bases). The V gene's germline CDR1 is ENHRY and CDR2 SYGVKD. Trimming removed 8 bases from V and 2 bases from J, with 7 bases in between. The CDR3 extends over 13 amino acids. CDR3 protein: CAIGQTGANVLTF. In DNA, the CDR3 is TGTGCCATCGGACAAACTGGGGCCAACGTCCTGACTTTC.

Note on this clone: A read error may account for a junction end that differs from germline. The chain uses TRBV7-7 and TRBJ2-3; TRBD1 agrees at 10 bases. This CDR3 has 15 amino acids. Germline CDR1 and CDR2: SSHAT and FNYEAQ (reference sequence). Here the CDR3 reads CASSRQGAGTDTQYF. Written as DNA, the CDR3 is TGTGCTAGCAGTCGACAGGGGGCAGGCACAGATACGCAGTATTTT.

The chain recombines TRBV4-1 with TRBJ1-1; maybe TRBD1 (5 bases). Germline CDR1 and CDR2: MGHRA and YSYEKL. The V gene lost 0 bases and the J gene lost 5 bases, with 16 bases spanning the gap. The CDR3 extends over 16 amino acids. The CDR3 DNA is TGCGCCAGCAGCCAAGATTCCCAGGGAATTGGGACTGAAGCTTTCTTT. Its translation: CASSQDSQGIGTEAFF.

This clone has just one count. This rearrangement joins TRBV27 to TRBJ2-6; possibly TRBD1 or TRBD2 for D (5 bases each). This CDR3 has 19 residues. In germline, CDR1 is MNHEY, CDR2 SMNVEV (reference sequence). V lost 4 bases to trimming and J lost 2 bases, with 21 bases between them. The CDR3 is CASSSRQTLATTGANVLTF. The CDR3 DNA reads TGTGCCAGCAGTTCACGACAGACCCTAGCCACCACTGGGGCCAACGTCCTGACTTTC. The whole variable domain, filled in from reference TRBV27 and TRBJ2-6, reads EAQVTQNPRYLITVTGKKLTVTCSQNMNHEYMSWYRQDPGLGLRQIYYSMNVEVTDKGDVPEGYKVSRKEKRNFPLILESPSPNQTSLYFCASSSRQTLATTGANVLTFGAGSRLTVL.

CDR3 protein: CASSMWGTSGNTIYF. The CDR3 nucleotides read TGTGCCAGTAGTATGTGGGGAACGTCTGGAAACACCATATATTTT. V gene TRBV19 combines with J gene TRBJ1-3; D unresolved. This CDR3 spans 15 amino acids. CDR1 is LNHDA, CDR2 SQIVND, per germline (reference sequence). V lost 3 bases and J lost 1, with 10 bases in between.

This rearrangement joins TRBV27 to TRBJ2-1; no reliable D call. Germline-derived CDR1 and CDR2 are MNHEY and SMNVEV (reference sequence). The V gene lost 2 bases and the J gene lost 1 base, with 6 bases spanning the gap. The CDR3 is made up of 14 amino acids. The CDR3 protein is CASSLIGSYNEQFF. The CDR3 coding sequence is TGTGCCAGCAGTTTAATAGGGTCCTACAATGAGCAGTTCTTC.

The chain couples TRBV11-2 to TRBJ2-5, with 11 bases lining up with TRBD2. The CDR3 length is 15 residues. V was clipped by 4 bases and J by 5 bases; unmatched bases: 6. Germline-derived CDR1 and CDR2 are SGHAT and FQNNGV. CDR3 in amino acids: CASSWGTSGGETQYF. The CDR3 DNA is TGTGCCAGCAGCTGGGGGACTAGCGGTGGGGAGACCCAGTACTTC.

In this sample, this clone turned up a few times. The rearrangement joins TRBV5-1 to TRBJ2-1, with 7 positions matching TRBD2. CDR3 size: 17 residues. In germline, CDR1 is SGHRS, CDR2 YFSETQ. The V segment lost 0 bases and the J segment 4 bases; nucleotides outside the gene matches: 10. CDR3: CASSLGLVGLTYNEQFF. Written as DNA, the CDR3 is TGCGCCAGCAGCTTGGGGTTGGTGGGACTAACGTACAATGAGCAGTTCTTC.

This rearrangement joins TRBV10-2 to TRBJ1-3, with 8 bases identical to TRBD1. This CDR3 is built from 16 residues. J lost 0 bases, V lost 2 bases, and 3 bases had no gene match. Germline V lookup: CDR1 WSHSY, CDR2 SAAADI. The CDR3 nucleotides read TGCGCCAGCAGTGAGGGACAGGGCTCCTCTGGAAACACCATATATTTT. It is translated as CASSEGQGSSGNTIYF.

The chain carries TRBV6-1 and TRBJ1-2; the match to TRBD1 covers 9 bases. The CDR3 consists of 14 residues. CDR1 MNHNS and CDR2 SASEGT come from the germline V gene. Trimming removed 5 bases from V and 3 bases from J; junction bases left unmatched: 4. The CDR3 DNA follows: TGTGCCAGCAGTCTTACAGGGGGCGACTATGGCTACACCTTC. Amino acid sequence: CASSLTGGDYGYTF.